This TCR beta chain came from a study of T cells expressing NK-cell markers. A remark on this clonotype: Its antigen is not identified.

General study findings and limits: The CD3+CD56-NKG2C+ fraction was also led by these clonotypes in a few donors.

Production of TCR beta cDNA relied on 5'RACE template switching with UMIs. TCRdb re-called the 5' RACE reads and shows each CDR3 protein once, DNA omitted. The sample table includes more than 20,000 distinct CDR3 sequences. Germline CDR1 reads GTSNPN; CDR2 reads SVGIG (reference sequence). CDR3 size: 12 residues. The chain employs TRBV30 and TRBJ1-1; TCRdb indicates TRBD1, and absent DNA this call remains unverified. Sequencing was performed on blood T cells: a sorted CD56 or NKG2C T cell subset, CD4+ or CD8+ T cells, or bulk PBMC T cells (not recorded which). The TCR comes from a man aged 18-70 years in good health. CDR3 loop: CAWGTVNTEAFF.